The 6 T cell receptor beta chains below come from one sample, sequenced in a study of blood T cells in healthy people across ages. Alongside a J-beta primer mix, a sample-barcoded 5' primer served in a second PCR lasting roughly 7 to 11 cycles. TCRdb re-derived calls from the 5' RACE reads in MiXCR, one entry per CDR3 protein. The repertoire holds 450,000 to 700,000 distinct CDR3 sequences, with roughly 28% as singletons. Specimen: blood. The receptors come from a woman between 70 and 85 years old in good health.

This clonotype was observed a handful of times. This chain connects TRBV29-1 to TRBJ2-7; 10 bases align to TRBD1. V trimming: 4 bases; J trimming: 6 bases; junction bases outside the gene matches: 9. This CDR3 is 14 amino acids long. Per germline, CDR1 SQVTM and CDR2 ANQGSEA. The CDR3 sequence: CSVVVGQGRPEQYF. CDR3 DNA: TGCAGCGTTGTCGTGGGACAGGGGAGACCCGAGCAGTACTTC.

The genes are TRBV5-1 and TRBJ1-2, with TRBD1 identical over 9 bases. Germline CDR1 reads SGHRS; CDR2 reads YFSETQ. After removal of 3 bases from V and 2 bases from J, the junction contained 8 bases not matched to a gene. This CDR3 is 16 amino acids long. The CDR3 region is CASSSNPGQGNYGYTF. DNA of the CDR3: TGCGCCAGCAGCTCCAATCCGGGACAGGGCAACTATGGCTACACCTTC.

With respect to this clonotype: One junction end disagrees with the germline gene, perhaps due to a read error. The J gene is TRBJ2-5, the V gene TRBV18, with D unclear. Germline CDR1 and CDR2: KGHSH and LQKENI. The CDR3 covers 13 residues. The CDR3 nucleotides read TGTACCAGCTCACCATCCAGCCAGGAGACCCAGTACTTC. Its translation is CTSSPSSQETQYF.

V and J are TRBV20-1 and TRBJ2-5; tentative D call: TRBD1 (6 bases). The germline V gene has CDR1 DFQATT and CDR2 SNEGSKA (reference sequence). The CDR3 spans 15 residues. V shed 3 bases and J shed 5 bases, with 19 bases lying between them. The CDR3 nucleotides are TGCAGTGCTAGTCGGACAGAGATTGTGAGGGAGACCCAGTACTTC. This translates into CSASRTEIVRETQYF.

The table lists this clonotype with a few counts. The CDR3 sequence is CASSQDGEGQGAAEAFF. The DNA for the CDR3 is TGTGCCAGCAGCCAAGATGGGGAGGGGCAGGGGGCGGCTGAAGCTTTCTTT. The chain uses TRBV3-1 and TRBJ1-1, with TRBD1 matching over 8 bases. V shed 0 bases, J shed 6 bases, and the junction held 12 bases outside the gene matches. This CDR3 has 17 residues. Germline values: CDR1 LGHDT, CDR2 YNNKEL (reference sequence).

This chain uses TRBV4-3 with TRBJ2-5; 10 nucleotides line up with TRBD1. The tail of the sequence fits TRBJ2-1 better, so the J call may be wrong. The CDR3 totals 14 residues. Germline values: CDR1 LGHNA, CDR2 YSLEER. The CDR3 sequence: CASSQRQGAHEQFF. CDR3 DNA: TGCGCCAGCAGCCAGCGACAGGGGGCGCATGAGCAGTTCTTC.